These 29 T cell receptor beta chains were sequenced from one sample in a study of T cell repertoires and HLA-DP antigens. Their recognized antigens are unknown. Using immunoSEQ multiplex PCR, the repertoire was profiled, and TCRdb retains in-frame clones only, with some absent. The sample comprises about 73,000 clones, 80% of which are singletons, and more than 1.5% rests with the top ten. The sequenced sample was CD4+ T cells from PBMCs. The receptors shown here come from a man in his 60s in good health and CMV-seronegative.

The table lists this clone with a few counts. V usage is TRBV19 and J usage is TRBJ1-3; possibly TRBD1 for D (5 bases). From germline, CDR1 is LNHDA and CDR2 SQIVND (reference sequence). V lost 2 bases, J lost 2 bases, and 16 bases lay in between. The CDR3 extends over 17 amino acids. CDR3 region: CASSIFGQGMTGNTIYF. The DNA for the CDR3 is TGTGCCAGTAGTATATTTGGGCAGGGAATGACTGGAAACACCATATATTTT. Full variable domain (rest looked up from reference TRBV19 and TRBJ1-3): DGGITQSPKYLFRKEGQNVTLSCEQNLNHDAMYWYRQDPGQGLRLIYYSQIVNDFQKGDIAEGYSVSREKKESFPLTVTSAQKNPTAFYLCASSIFGQGMTGNTIYFGEGSWLTVV.

The CDR3 region has the DNA TGTGCCAGCAGCTTACGGCCCCAAGAGACCCAGTACTTC. It codes for CASSLRPQETQYF. V usage is TRBV7-9 and J usage is TRBJ2-5; D unresolved. CDR3 size: 13 residues. The V gene lost 2 bases and the J gene lost 1 base, with 5 bases spanning the gap. Germline loops: CDR1 SEHNR, CDR2 FQNEAQ (reference sequence).

The chain joins TRBV5-4 to TRBJ1-6; the D is unclear. Trimming shortened V by 0 bases and J by 9 bases, and 16 bases separated the two germline ends. Germline values: CDR1 SGHNT, CDR2 YYREEE (reference sequence). The CDR3 sequence is 16 residues long. The CDR3 sequence is CASSLAGARPSSPLHF. DNA for the CDR3: TGTGCCAGCAGCTTGGCGGGAGCCCGACCCTCTTCACCCCTCCACTTT.

This chain connects TRBV6-5 to TRBJ1-2, with D unresolved. V lost 11 bases to trimming and J lost 7 bases, with 14 bases between them. Germline V gene data show CDR1 as MNHEY and CDR2 as SVGAGI. The CDR3 sequence is 11 residues long. The CDR3 sequence is CAAILGSGYTF. In nucleotides, the CDR3 is TGTGCCGCAATACTCGGCTCTGGCTACACCTTC.

The chain uses TRBV30 and TRBJ1-2; 10 bases match TRBD1. J gave up 8 bases and V 2 bases, and 8 bases lay outside the gene matches. The CDR3 totals 14 residues. In germline, CDR1 is GTSNPN, CDR2 SVGIG (reference sequence). The CDR3 coding sequence is TGTGCCTGGAGTCCACAAAGGACAGGGGGAGGCTACACCTTC. It yields the protein CAWSPQRTGGGYTF.

This clone was seen more than once but under ten times. This chain uses TRBV19 with TRBJ1-2; 8 bases are a match to TRBD1. The CDR3 totals 15 residues. V trimming: 9 bases; J trimming: 4 bases; junction bases outside the gene matches: 13. CDR1 LNHDA and CDR2 SQIVND come from the germline V gene (reference sequence). CDR3 residues: CASRSQQGVRYGYTF. The CDR3 bases are TGTGCCAGCCGTTCCCAACAGGGGGTTCGCTATGGCTACACCTTC.

The V call is TRBV5-1, the J call TRBJ1-1, with 7 bases matching TRBD1. V shed 4 bases and J 0 bases; nucleotides not matched to a gene: 9. The CDR3 totals 16 residues. CDR1 and CDR2 from the germline V gene are SGHRS and YFSETQ. As DNA, the CDR3 is TGCGCCAGCAGCGCGAGGGACAGAGCTATGAACACTGAAGCTTTCTTT. Its translation is CASSARDRAMNTEAFF. The full variable domain, completed using reference TRBV5-1 and TRBJ1-1, is KAGVTQTPRYLIKTRGQQVTLSCSPISGHRSVSWYQQTPGQGLQFLFEYFSETQRNKGNFPGRFSGRQFSNSRSEMNVSTLELGDSALYLCASSARDRAMNTEAFFGQGTRLTVV.

About this clone itself: The germline gene is not matched at one end of the junction; a read error may be the cause. The chain uses TRBV10-3 and TRBJ2-6; TRBD1 matches at 12 bases. Germline CDR1 ENHRY, CDR2 SYGVKD. The CDR3 loop spans 18 amino acids. The chain's CDR3 is CAIRESGTGGAGANVLTF. CDR3 DNA: TGTGCCATCAGAGAGTCGGGGACAGGGGGCGCTGGGGCCAACGTCCTGACTTTC.

The rearrangement links TRBV11-2 to TRBJ2-6; D not certain. The CDR3 sequence is 16 residues long. Germline-derived CDR1 and CDR2 are SGHAT and FQNNGV. With 4 bases removed from V and 3 bases from J, the gap between germline ends came to 13 bases. CDR3 nucleotide sequence: TGTGCCAGCAGCTCTCCTCACCTCCTTGGGGCCAACGTCCTGACTTTC. Translating it yields CASSSPHLLGANVLTF.

V usage is TRBV7-2 and J usage is TRBJ2-5; 11 bases agree with TRBD2. V lost 4 bases and J lost 3; bases outside the gene matches: 1. The CDR3 covers 14 residues. Germline-derived CDR1 and CDR2 are SGHTA and FQGNSA. CDR3 sequence reads: CASSSGLAEETQYF. DNA of the CDR3: TGTGCCAGCAGCTCGGGACTAGCGGAAGAGACCCAGTACTTC. Complete variable domain (other parts from reference TRBV7-2 and TRBJ2-5): GAGVSQSPSNKVTEKGKDVELRCDPISGHTALYWYRQSLGQGLEFLIYFQGNSAPDKSGLPSDRFSAERTGGSVSTLTIQRTQQEDSAVYLCASSSGLAEETQYFGPGTRLLVL.

The chain uses TRBV4-3 and TRBJ1-2; 8 bases align to TRBD1. The V and J ends lost 2 bases and 7 bases, in that order; junction bases with no gene match: 3. The CDR3 runs to 13 residues. Germline CDR1 LGHNA, CDR2 YSLEER. The DNA of the CDR3 is TGCGCCAGCAGCCAACAGGGGGCGCTTGGCTACACCTTC. This codes for CASSQQGALGYTF.

The chain recombines TRBV5-1 with TRBJ1-3; D is unclear. Trimming stripped 4 bases from V and 4 bases from J, with 12 bases between. This CDR3 region has 14 residues. Looked up from germline, CDR1 is SGHRS and CDR2 is YFSETQ. This CDR3 reads CASSPDLAGNTIYF. The CDR3, as DNA: TGCGCCAGCAGCCCTGATCTGGCAGGAAACACCATATATTTT.

This rearrangement joins TRBV28 to TRBJ1-2, with D uncertain. V dropped 4 bases and J dropped 6 bases, with 18 bases sitting between them. This CDR3 region has 15 residues. CDR1 MDHEN and CDR2 SYDVKM come from the germline V gene. The DNA for the CDR3 is TGTGCCAGCAGTTCTCACAGATTATCGAGTAATGGCTACACCTTC. Protein product: CASSSHRLSSNGYTF.

The chain combines TRBV7-3 with TRBJ1-1, with 8 bases lining up with TRBD1. Germline V gene sequence: CDR1 SGHTA, CDR2 FQGTGA. The length of the CDR3 is 16 residues. V lost 5 bases to trimming and J lost 1 base; unmatched junction nucleotides: 9. CDR3 coding DNA: TGTGCCAGCAGCCAGACCTCAGGGGGCGAGAACACTGAAGCTTTCTTT. This encodes CASSQTSGGENTEAFF.

The genes are TRBV5-1 and TRBJ2-1; 7 bases align to TRBD2. Germline V gene data show CDR1 as SGHRS and CDR2 as YFSETQ. V was clipped by 0 bases and J by 3 bases; unmatched bases: 3. This CDR3 comprises 15 residues. CDR3 amino acids: CASSLGLAVYNEQFF. CDR3 nucleotide sequence: TGCGCCAGCAGCTTGGGACTAGCAGTCTACAATGAGCAGTTCTTC.

The rearrangement uses TRBV5-1 and TRBJ2-1, with TRBD2 identical over 13 bases. Germline CDR1 is SGHRS and CDR2 is YFSETQ. The length of the CDR3 is 16 residues. The junction had 5 bases not matched to a gene; V was cut back by 1 base and J by 7 bases. CDR3 DNA: TGCGCCAGCAGCTTGACTAGCGGGGGGGCTACGAATGAGCAGTTCTTC. The encoded protein is CASSLTSGGATNEQFF.

The chain uses TRBV11-3 and TRBJ2-1; D might be TRBD2 (6 bases). Between the trimmed V and J ends, which lost 5 bases and 0 bases, there was a span of 14 bases. The CDR3 spans 16 residues. CDR1 and CDR2 (germline): SGHNT, YENEEA. CDR3: CASSPGGARSYNEQFF. The CDR3 nucleotides are TGTGCCAGCAGCCCAGGCGGGGCCCGCTCCTACAATGAGCAGTTCTTC.

The rearrangement joins TRBV5-1 to TRBJ2-5; a weak D match, TRBD1 (6 bases). V lost 4 bases, J lost 2 bases, and 15 bases lay in between. The CDR3 consists of 15 residues. From germline, CDR1 is SGHRS and CDR2 YFSETQ. Written as DNA, the CDR3 is TGCGCCAGCAGCCGCGGACAGAGCACACAAGAGACCCAGTACTTC. Translating it yields CASSRGQSTQETQYF. Drawing the rest from reference TRBV5-1 and TRBJ2-5, the complete variable domain is KAGVTQTPRYLIKTRGQQVTLSCSPISGHRSVSWYQQTPGQGLQFLFEYFSETQRNKGNFPGRFSGRQFSNSRSEMNVSTLELGDSALYLCASSRGQSTQETQYFGPGTRLLVL.

The V gene is TRBV5-6, the J gene TRBJ1-2; D might be TRBD1 (6 bases). The CDR3 length is 13 residues. Germline CDR1 SGHDT, CDR2 YYEEEE. Trimming shortened V by 4 bases and J by 0 bases, and 7 bases separated the two germline ends. The CDR3 is CASSTGTNYGYTF. As DNA, the CDR3 is TGTGCCAGCAGCACAGGGACTAACTATGGCTACACCTTC.

This clone was detected only once. The chain uses TRBV7-9 and TRBJ2-2, with TRBD2 as a possible D gene (6 bases). Germline-derived CDR1 and CDR2 are SEHNR and FQNEAQ (reference sequence). This CDR3 comprises 14 residues. Trimming cost V 3 bases and J 5 bases, with 10 bases left between them. CDR3 in amino acids: CASSLAGWTGELFF. The DNA for the CDR3 is TGTGCCAGCAGCTTGGCGGGGTGGACCGGGGAGCTGTTTTTT.

This clone was recorded only once. V gene TRBV7-9 combines with J gene TRBJ1-2; D ambiguous. Germline V gene data show CDR1 as SEHNR and CDR2 as FQNEAQ (reference sequence). There are 14 residues in the CDR3. V was trimmed by 5 bases and J by 8 bases, leaving 18 bases between them. CDR3 residues: CASSPPGVSGGYTF. CDR3 sequence (DNA): TGTGCCAGCAGCCCGCCCGGGGTAAGCGGGGGCTACACCTTC. Based on the CDR3 plus reference TRBV7-9 and TRBJ1-2, the full variable domain is DTGVSQNPRHKITKRGQNVTFRCDPISEHNRLYWYRQTLGQGPEFLTYFQNEAQLEKSRLLSDRFSAERPKGSFSTLEIQRTEQGDSAMYLCASSPPGVSGGYTFGSGTRLTVV.

The chain links TRBV5-1 to TRBJ1-5; D gene unclear. The germline V gene encodes CDR1 SGHRS and CDR2 YFSETQ. V was trimmed by 0 bases and J by 5 bases, leaving 12 bases between them. CDR3 length equals 15 residues. This chain's CDR3 is CASSLDGGSYQPQHF. In DNA, the CDR3 is TGCGCCAGCAGCTTGGATGGAGGGAGTTATCAGCCCCAGCATTTT.

This clone is labeled as medium-sized. The gene calls are TRBV19 and TRBJ1-5; 9 bases match TRBD1. V shed 3 bases, J shed 4 bases, and the junction held 4 bases outside the gene matches. CDR1 LNHDA and CDR2 SQIVND come from the germline V gene (reference sequence). CDR3 length: 15 residues. The CDR3 DNA follows: TGTGCCAGTAGTATCCTGACAGGGGGAAATCAGCCCCAGCATTTT. Its protein product is CASSILTGGNQPQHF.

The rearrangement links TRBV7-2 to TRBJ2-5, with TRBD1 matching 8 bases. CDR1 SGHTA and CDR2 FQGNSA come from the germline V gene. J gave up 1 base and V 5 bases, and 3 bases lay outside the gene matches. This CDR3 is 14 amino acids long. The CDR3 region has the DNA TGTGCCAGCAGCCCACAGGGGGGCCAAGAGACCCAGTACTTC. This codes for CASSPQGGQETQYF.

This clone was seen a few times. This sequence joins TRBV27 and TRBJ1-2; D not resolved. The V gene lost 6 bases and the J gene lost 8 bases, with 16 bases spanning the gap. The CDR3 contains 13 residues. Germline-derived CDR1 and CDR2 are MNHEY and SMNVEV (reference sequence). CDR3 coding DNA: TGTGCCAGCAGGACGGGAACCCTTGGGGGCTACACCTTC. This translates into CASRTGTLGGYTF.

The V and J genes are TRBV7-9 and TRBJ1-6, with D perhaps matching TRBD1 (6 bases). The V gene's germline CDR1 is SEHNR and CDR2 FQNEAQ (reference sequence). This CDR3 is built from 15 residues. V lost 5 bases and J 7 bases, leaving 15 bases between the germline ends. The CDR3 spells CASSPFGQGNSPLHF. In DNA form, the CDR3 reads TGTGCCAGCAGCCCCTTTGGGCAGGGGAATTCACCCCTCCACTTT.

The chain is built from TRBV27 and TRBJ2-2; D gene unclear. The germline V gene has CDR1 MNHEY and CDR2 SMNVEV (reference sequence). The CDR3 consists of 19 residues. The V gene lost 2 bases and the J gene lost 0 bases, with 19 bases spanning the gap. The CDR3 bases are TGTGCCAGCAGTTTAGAGGTTCGGGCAGGCGTTGCGAACACCGGGGAGCTGTTTTTT. It codes for CASSLEVRAGVANTGELFF.

The chain couples TRBV10-2 to TRBJ1-5; possible D gene TRBD1, 5 bases. Trimming cost V 4 bases and J 0 bases, with 7 bases left between them. The CDR3 is made up of 14 amino acids. Germline V CDR1 and CDR2: WSHSY, SAAADI. CDR3 sequence reads: CASSAGDSNQPQHF. The CDR3 DNA reads TGCGCCAGCAGTGCGGGGGATAGCAATCAGCCCCAGCATTTT.

V is TRBV4-1 and J is TRBJ1-5; TRBD1 might be the D (5 bases). V was clipped by 4 bases and J by 5 bases, with 9 bases between them. Looked up from germline, CDR1 is MGHRA and CDR2 is YSYEKL. The length of the CDR3 is 13 residues. This CDR3 is CASSRDEDQPQHF. The CDR3 DNA sequence: TGCGCCAGCAGCCGGGACGAAGATCAGCCCCAGCATTTT.